This entry is about one T cell receptor (beta chain). This entry is derived from a study of radiation and T cells in renal cell carcinoma. Libraries were prepared by immunoSEQ multiplex PCR; TCRdb keeps only in-frame clonotypes and omits some of them. The table has about 12,000 clones, 60% to 75% seen once; the top ten hold around a fifth. Trimming stripped 3 bases from V and 2 bases from J, with 12 bases between. Looked up from germline, CDR1 is SGDLS and CDR2 is YYNGEE. The CDR3 extends over 14 amino acids. Specified treatment: treatment-naive control, cytoreductive nephrectomy. Controls were unirradiated tumors from treatment-naive cytoreductive nephrectomy patients.

The chain combines TRBV9 with TRBJ2-7; D is perhaps TRBD1 or TRBD2 (5 bases each). The sample in question was tumor tissue, obtained from a patient whose treatment was nephrectomy without radiotherapy. This sequence originates from a woman at least 80 years old with renal cell carcinoma. The CDR3: CASSGRDATYEQYF. CDR3 in DNA: TGTGCCAGCAGCGGCCGGGACGCAACCTACGAGCAGTACTTC.